This T cell receptor beta chain was recovered during a study of blood T cells in healthy people across ages. Next came a second PCR, run for about 6 to 12 cycles, which used a sample-barcoded 5' primer along with a J-beta primer mix. TCRdb reprocessed the 5' RACE reads with MiXCR, giving one entry per CDR3 protein. This sample yields around 600,000 distinct CDR3 sequences, of which around 50% are seen a single time; about 22% belongs to the top ten. The CDR3 spans 14 residues. Germline values: CDR1 SGHVS, CDR2 FNYEAQ. V lost 5 bases and J lost 6, with 16 bases in between. The sequence came from a man older than 75 in good health. The J gene is TRBJ1-2, the V gene TRBV7-6; D is ambiguous. The sequencing sample was made of blood. The CDR3 protein is CASSPLWVEDGYTF. The DNA of the CDR3 is TGTGCCAGCAGCCCCCTGTGGGTTGAGGATGGCTACACCTTC.